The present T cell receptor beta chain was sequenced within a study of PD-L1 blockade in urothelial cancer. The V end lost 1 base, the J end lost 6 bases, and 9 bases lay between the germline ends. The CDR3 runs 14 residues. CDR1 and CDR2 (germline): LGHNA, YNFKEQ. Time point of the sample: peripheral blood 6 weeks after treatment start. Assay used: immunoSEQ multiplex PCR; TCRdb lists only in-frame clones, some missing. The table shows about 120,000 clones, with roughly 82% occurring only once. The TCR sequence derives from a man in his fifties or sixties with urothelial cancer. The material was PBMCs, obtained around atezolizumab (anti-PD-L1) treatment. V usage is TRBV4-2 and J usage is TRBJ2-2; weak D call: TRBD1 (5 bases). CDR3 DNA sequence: TGTGCCAGCAGCCAAGTGGACAAATCCGGGGAGCTGTTTTTT. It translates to CASSQVDKSGELFF.